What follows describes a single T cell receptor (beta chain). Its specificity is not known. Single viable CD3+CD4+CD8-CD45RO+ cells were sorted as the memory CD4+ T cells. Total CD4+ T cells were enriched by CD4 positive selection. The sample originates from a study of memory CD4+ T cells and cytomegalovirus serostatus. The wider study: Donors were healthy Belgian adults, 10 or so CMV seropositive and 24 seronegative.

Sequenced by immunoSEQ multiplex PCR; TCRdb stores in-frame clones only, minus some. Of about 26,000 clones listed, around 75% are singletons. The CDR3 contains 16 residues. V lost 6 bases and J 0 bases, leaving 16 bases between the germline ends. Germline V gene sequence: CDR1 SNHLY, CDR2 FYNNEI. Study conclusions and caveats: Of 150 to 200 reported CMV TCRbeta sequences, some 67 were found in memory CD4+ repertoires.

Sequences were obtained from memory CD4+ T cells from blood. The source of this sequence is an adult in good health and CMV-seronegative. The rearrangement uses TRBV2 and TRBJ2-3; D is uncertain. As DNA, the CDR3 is TGTGCCAGCAGGAGTGGAAGGGTTTCTAGCACAGATACGCAGTATTTT. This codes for CASRSGRVSSTDTQYF.